These T cell receptor beta chains were read from a single sample in a study of radiation and T cells in renal cell carcinoma. The assay was immunoSEQ multiplex PCR, and TCRdb's table has in-frame clones only and misses some. The table shows around 180,000 clones, with about 87% occurring only once. Sample: blood, taken from a patient whose treatment included radiotherapy and nephrectomy. The source of these receptors is a woman between 45 and 65 years old with renal cell carcinoma. CDR3s include the opening cysteine and the closing phenylalanine or tryptophan. Fields, in order: V gene, J gene, clone size, D gene, CDR3 DNA, CDR3 protein. The D gene is left open where the match is weak. Clone size, where shown, is once, few, many, or a class for clones that have expanded.

TRBV5-1	TRBJ2-1	-	TRBD2	TGCGCCAGCAGCCGGGAAGGGACTAACCACAATGAGCAGTTCTTC	CASSREGTNHNEQFF
TRBV7-9	TRBJ1-1	few	-	TGTGCCAGCAGCTTGATCGAGTCCGGGGCTTTCTTT	CASSLIESGAFF
TRBV16	TRBJ2-3	-	TRBD1	TGTGCCAGCAGCCCAACTCGATTCACAGGGGTGGAAGATACGCAGTATTTT	CASSPTRFTGVEDTQYF
TRBV9	TRBJ2-5	-	TRBD2	TGTGCCAGCAGCCCAAGAGGTAGCGGGGGGCCCCAAGAGACCCAGTACTTC	CASSPRGSGGPQETQYF
TRBV23-1	TRBJ1-1	-	-	TGCGCCAGCAGTCAATACAGGGACAACACTGAAGCTTTCTTT	CASSQYRDNTEAFF
TRBV7-3	TRBJ1-1	-	-	TGTGCCAGCAGCTCTACCGCAGGGAACACTGAAGCTTTCTTT	CASSSTAGNTEAFF
TRBV7-8	TRBJ2-7	-	-	TGTGCCAGCAGCTTATGGGTGGGAGGCTACGAGCAGTACTTC	CASSLWVGGYEQYF
TRBV5-6	TRBJ1-5	-	-	TGTGCCAGGTTGGGCTCCCTCAATCAGCCCCAGCATTTT	CARLGSLNQPQHF
TRBV11-1	TRBJ2-2	-	TRBD2	TGTGCCAGCAGCTTGGGGACTAGCAAAGCGAACACCGGGGAGCTGTTTTTT	CASSLGTSKANTGELFF
TRBV19	TRBJ2-2	-	TRBD1	TGTGCCAGTAGGGGACAGGGTTACACCGGGGAGCTGTTTTTT	CASRGQGYTGELFF
TRBV11-2	TRBJ2-5	-	-	TGTGCCAGCAGCGACCTTTTGCGGGTGTTTCCAGAGACCCAGTACTTC	CASSDLLRVFPETQYF
TRBV11-3	TRBJ2-2	-	TRBD2	TGTGCCAGCAGCGACGGGGGACTAGCGGTCGGGGAGCTGTTTTTT	CASSDGGLAVGELFF
TRBV7-8	TRBJ1-1	-	-	TGTGCCAGCAGCTTACCCTCGGGACAGAACACTGAAGCTTTCTTT	CASSLPSGQNTEAFF
TRBV25-1	TRBJ2-3	-	TRBD2	TGTGCCAGCAGGGGAGGACTAGCGGCAGATACGCAGTATTTT	CASRGGLAADTQYF
TRBV5-6	TRBJ1-2	-	-	TGTGCCAGCAGCTTAGTACGGCCGGAGTTTGGCTACACCTTC	CASSLVRPEFGYTF
TRBV19	TRBJ2-2	-	-	TGTGCCAGTAGTTCCCGCAGGAGATCGAACACCGGGGAGCTGTTTTTT	CASSSRRRSNTGELFF
TRBV5-1	TRBJ2-5	-	TRBD2	TGCGCCAGCAGCCTCGGGACTAGCGGGGTTGGGGAGACCCAGTACTTC	CASSLGTSGVGETQYF
TRBV4-2	TRBJ2-1	-	TRBD2	TGTGCCAGCAGCCGACCCGCGGGGGAGTACAATGAGCAGTTCTTC	CASSRPAGEYNEQFF
TRBV5-1	TRBJ2-3	-	-	TGCGCCAGCAGCTTGGCTGCTAACAGGGATACAGATACGCAGTATTTT	CASSLAANRDTDTQYF
TRBV19	TRBJ2-7	-	-	TGTGCCAGTAGTCGGGAGCTAGAGGCCTACGAGCAGTACTTC	CASSRELEAYEQYF
TRBV9	TRBJ2-7	-	-	TGTGCCAGCAGCGTAGGGATCTCCTACGAGCAGTACTTC	CASSVGISYEQYF
TRBV18	TRBJ1-2	-	-	TGTGCCAGCTCACCCGACGGGGACTATGGCTACACCTTC	CASSPDGDYGYTF
TRBV19	TRBJ2-1	-	-	TGTGCCAGTCGTCGCGCCCCCAATGAGCAGTTCTTC	CASRRAPNEQFF
TRBV6-5	TRBJ1-2	-	-	TGTGCCGCCATGGGCGGGCCCTATGGCTACACCTTC	CAAMGGPYGYTF
TRBV27	TRBJ2-5	-	TRBD2	TGTGCCAGCAGAAAAGTTAGCGGGGGGCCGAAGACCCAGTACTTC	CASRKVSGGPKTQYF
TRBV30	TRBJ1-5	few	-	TGTGCCTGGGCCGGGAGCAATGAAAATCAGCCCCAGCATTTT	CAWAGSNENQPQHF
TRBV2	TRBJ2-2	-	-	TGTGCCAGCAGTAGTTGGGAGGCCGGGGAGCTGTTTTTT	CASSSWEAGELFF
TRBV19	TRBJ2-1	-	TRBD2	TGTGCCAGTAGTGGGCGGGGGGGCAGAGGGAATGAGCAGTTCTTC	CASSGRGGRGNEQFF
TRBV7-2	TRBJ2-1	-	-	TGTGCCAGCAGCTTAAGGCGGGGTCTCGGGGATGAGCAGTTCTTC	CASSLRRGLGDEQFF
TRBV4-3	TRBJ1-2	-	-	TGCGCCAGCAGCCAAGCCCTACAGGGCGACTATGGCTACACCTTC	CASSQALQGDYGYTF
TRBV5-1	TRBJ2-3	once	TRBD2	TGCGCCAGCACGACTAGCGGGGGGTTCACAGATACGCAGTATTTT	CASTTSGGFTDTQYF
TRBV7-7	TRBJ1-3	-	-	TGTGCTAGCAGTCGGGACATCTCTGGAAACACCATATATTTT	CASSRDISGNTIYF
TRBV6-1	TRBJ2-2	-	TRBD1	TGTGCCATCAGCTCGGGACAGGAGACCGGGGAGCTGTTTTTT	CAISSGQETGELFF
TRBV7-2	TRBJ2-5	many	-	TGTGCCAGCAGCTTAGCGGGGGGGCTGGAGACCCAGTACTTC	CASSLAGGLETQYF
TRBV13	TRBJ1-2	-	TRBD1	TGTGCCAGCAGCAAGGACAGGGGCTCTTACACCTTC	CASSKDRGSYTF
TRBV19	TRBJ2-2	once	TRBD1	TGTGCCAGTAGTGCCGCCTTGGGGACAGGGGAGACCGGGGAGCTGTTTTTT	CASSAALGTGETGELFF
TRBV9	TRBJ1-3	-	TRBD1	TGTGCCAGCAGTCTGGGTCGGGACAGGTACTCTGGAAACACCATATATTTT	CASSLGRDRYSGNTIYF
TRBV6-5	TRBJ2-5	-	-	TGTGCCAGCAGAGACTCGGGACACCAAGAGACCCAGTACTTC	CASRDSGHQETQYF
TRBV5-1	TRBJ2-2	-	TRBD2	TGCGCCAGCAGCTTTGTCGGGGGGTCGAACACCGGGGAGCTGTTTTTT	CASSFVGGSNTGELFF
TRBV7-9	TRBJ1-6	-	-	TGTGCCAGCAGCTTAGTTTCTTCCCAAAGATCACCCCTCCACTTT	CASSLVSSQRSPLHF
TRBV6-1	TRBJ2-7	-	-	TGTGCCAGCAGTGAAAAGGTGGGCGAGCAGTACTTC	CASSEKVGEQYF
TRBV19	TRBJ1-2	once	-	TGTGCCAGTAGTACTCAGACAGGCCCTTATGGCTACACCTTC	CASSTQTGPYGYTF
TRBV5-8	TRBJ1-5	-	-	TGTGCCAGCAGCTTGAGGGATCAGCCCCAGCATTTT	CASSLRDQPQHF
TRBV6-5	TRBJ2-7	-	TRBD2	TGTGCCAGCAGGTCCGGGACTAGCGGAACCTACGAGCAGTACTTC	CASRSGTSGTYEQYF
TRBV18	TRBJ1-2	-	-	TGTGCCAGCTCACCAACGACAGACAACTATGGCTACACCTTC	CASSPTTDNYGYTF
TRBV2	TRBJ2-3	-	TRBD2	TGTGCCAGCAGTCACCGACTAGCGGGGGGGGCTAGCACAGATACGCAGTATTTT	CASSHRLAGGASTDTQYF
TRBV29-1	TRBJ2-5	-	-	TGCAGCGCCCGGACTCCGGGTGGAGAGACCCAGTACTTC	CSARTPGGETQYF
TRBV9	TRBJ1-4	once	-	TGTGCCAGCAGCGCCCAGATGGGGCTAGGGGCTAATGAAAAACTGTTTTTT	CASSAQMGLGANEKLFF
TRBV2	TRBJ1-4	-	-	TGTGCCAGCGGGCTTTCAACTAATGAAAAACTGTTTTTT	CASGLSTNEKLFF
TRBV30	TRBJ1-1	few	-	TGTGCCTGGAGAGAAACGGGACGGTTGAACACTGAAGCTTTCTTT	CAWRETGRLNTEAFF
TRBV5-4	TRBJ2-5	-	-	TGTGCCAGCAGCCCGGTCAGGTACCAAGAGACCCAGTACTTC	CASSPVRYQETQYF
TRBV6-5	TRBJ1-5	once	-	TGTGCCAGCAGTCGATTCGGACAGCAGGGGCAGCCCCAGCATTTT	CASSRFGQQGQPQHF
TRBV10-2	TRBJ1-1	-	-	TGCGCCAGCACATCGGGAGGGGGGGCGAACACTGAAGCTTTCTTT	CASTSGGGANTEAFF
TRBV18	TRBJ2-2	-	-	TGTGCCAGCTCACCACAGGAGAGCGGGGAGCTGTTTTTT	CASSPQESGELFF
TRBV19	TRBJ1-3	-	-	TGTGCCAGTAGTAAGGTAACCTCTGGAAACACCATATATTTT	CASSKVTSGNTIYF
TRBV2	TRBJ1-5	-	-	TGTGCCAGCAGTACCCAGGGACGGAGCAATCAGCCCCAGCATTTT	CASSTQGRSNQPQHF